These 24 T cell receptor beta chains were sequenced from one sample in a study of cytomegalovirus exposure and HLA in healthy donors (dated by TCRdb to the late 2010s). Libraries were built with the immunoSEQ multiplex PCR assay. For the multiplex PCR, a mixture combining 60 forward primers for TCR Vbeta segments and 13 reverse primers for TCR Jbeta segments was used. This is the immuneACCESS table as TCRdb keeps it, with only in-frame sequences that have V and J called. A part of the clones is gone; compared with another copy, unresolved V genes explain less than half, and the rest is unexplained. The sample contains tens of thousands of clones, approximately 81% of them found a single time. The biggest ten clones account for less than 3% of the sample. Source material: PBMCs. Source of these receptors: a woman in her thirties in good health and CMV-seronegative.

V usage is TRBV21-1 and J usage is TRBJ1-5; the listed D gene, TRBD1, was not tested against the DNA. TRBV21-1 is a recognized pseudogene. CDR3 length equals 19 residues. CDR3 sequence reads: CASSYKLTGTGVCNQPQHF. The CDR3 region has the DNA TGTGCCAGCAGCTACAAACTTACCGGGACAGGGGTGTGCAATCAGCCCCAGCATTTT.

The rearrangement joins TRBV9 to TRBJ2-7; possibly TRBD1 for D (6 bases). The CDR3 has 13 amino acids. Trimming shortened V by 0 bases and J by 6 bases, and 10 bases separated the two germline ends. Germline CDR1 reads SGDLS; CDR2 reads YYNGEE. The CDR3 DNA reads TGTGCCAGCAGCGTAGCACAGGGATTCGAGCAGTACTTC. Protein sequence: CASSVAQGFEQYF.

The chain has TRBV1 and TRBJ2-7; TRBD2 is taken as the D call from the table, unchecked against the DNA. TRBV1 is designated a pseudogene. There are 16 residues in the CDR3. The CDR3 spells CTSSPLVGGDGNEQYF. The CDR3 DNA reads TGCACCAGCAGCCCCTTGGTCGGGGGTGACGGGAACGAGCAGTACTTC.

The rearrangement joins TRBV4-3 to TRBJ1-3; weak D call: TRBD1 (6 bases). V lost 4 bases and J 2 bases, leaving 18 bases between the germline ends. Germline assignment: CDR1 LGHNA and CDR2 YSLEER. The CDR3 loop spans 17 amino acids. The chain's CDR3 is CASSRQPNTGTGNTIYF. CDR3 DNA: TGCGCCAGCAGCCGCCAACCGAACACAGGGACTGGAAACACCATATATTTT.

The gene calls are TRBV10-3 and TRBJ2-3; TRBD1 matches at 8 bases. Germline V gene lookup returns CDR1 ENHRY and CDR2 SYGVKD. The CDR3 length is 18 residues. J gave up 0 bases and V 2 bases, and 10 bases lay outside the gene matches. The CDR3 reads CAISEPDLDRESTDTQYF. The CDR3 coding sequence is TGTGCCATCAGTGAGCCAGACTTGGACAGGGAAAGCACAGATACGCAGTATTTT.

The chain uses TRBV6-1 and TRBJ1-1, with TRBD1 matching over 7 bases. Germline CDR1 and CDR2: MNHNS and SASEGT. J was trimmed by 5 bases and V by 3 bases; bases with no gene match: 3. The CDR3 contains 13 residues. CDR3 in DNA: TGTGCCAGCAGTGATCGGGACAGAACTGAAGCTTTCTTT. Protein product: CASSDRDRTEAFF.

A single count supports this clone. This chain uses TRBV2 with TRBJ2-7; D possibly corresponds to TRBD1 (5 bases). V lost 9 bases and J 7 bases, leaving 13 bases between the germline ends. CDR1 SNHLY and CDR2 FYNNEI come from the germline V gene. This CDR3 has 11 amino acids. CDR3 region: CARGAAREQYF. In nucleotides, the CDR3 is TGTGCCAGAGGGGCCGCTAGAGAGCAGTACTTC. The full variable domain, completed using reference TRBV2 and TRBJ2-7, is EPEVTQTPSHQVTQMGQEVILRCVPISNHLYFYWYRQILGQKVEFLVSFYNNEISEKSEIFDDQFSVERPDGSNFTLKIRSTKLEDSAMYFCARGAAREQYFGPGTRLTVT.

The chain carries TRBV2 and TRBJ1-2; 7 bases are shared with TRBD1. V shed 6 bases and J 1 base; nucleotides not matched to a gene: 8. From germline, CDR1 is SNHLY and CDR2 FYNNEI. The CDR3 spans 15 residues. As DNA, the CDR3 is TGTGCCAGCAGCCCGGAGAGGGGGCTTAACTATGGCTACACCTTC. This gives the protein CASSPERGLNYGYTF.

The chain links TRBV4-3 to TRBJ1-3; tentative D call: TRBD1 (5 bases). Trimming cost V 0 bases and J 3 bases, with 18 bases left between them. The CDR3 has 18 amino acids. CDR1 and CDR2 (germline): LGHNA, YSLEER. CDR3 in DNA: TGCGCCAGCAGCCAAGATAGGGCGGAAGGGGCGTTTGGAAACACCATATATTTT. Encoded protein: CASSQDRAEGAFGNTIYF.

This sequence joins TRBV5-4 and TRBJ1-2; no clear D. The CDR3 consists of 15 residues. Germline lookup yields CDR1 SGHNT and CDR2 YYREEE (reference sequence). Trimming took 4 bases from V and 3 from J, leaving 16 bases between them. The CDR3 bases are TGTGCCAGCAGCATTCATACTACGGGAGACTATGGCTACACCTTC. Translated: CASSIHTTGDYGYTF. Full variable domain (remainder filled in from reference TRBV5-4 and TRBJ1-2): ETGVTQSPTHLIKTRGQQVTLRCSSQSGHNTVSWYQQALGQGPQFIFQYYREEENGRGNFPPRFSGLQFPNYSSELNVNALELDDSALYLCASSIHTTGDYGYTFGSGTRLTVV.

This clone was seen a single time. This chain uses TRBV5-1 with TRBJ1-2, with a weak D call TRBD1 (6 bases). Trimming removed 0 bases from V and 8 bases from J, with 11 bases in between. Germline CDR1 is SGHRS and CDR2 is YFSETQ. The CDR3 spans 13 residues. CDR3 coding DNA: TGCGCCAGCAGCTTGGCGGGGGGCGACGGCTACACCTTC. This codes for CASSLAGGDGYTF.

This chain uses TRBV5-5 with TRBJ1-2; D remains ambiguous. The V and J ends lost 1 base and 0 bases respectively, with 7 bases between them. Germline CDR1 and CDR2: SGHKS and YYEKEE (reference sequence). This CDR3 comprises 14 residues. CDR3 DNA: TGTGCCAGCAGCTTGTGGAGATCTAACTATGGCTACACCTTC. Translation gives CASSLWRSNYGYTF.

CDR3: CASSPTSGGAPETQYF. The CDR3 coding sequence is TGTGCCAGCAGTCCGACTAGCGGGGGGGCCCCAGAGACCCAGTACTTC. This chain joins TRBV6-4 and TRBJ2-5; the match to TRBD2 covers 14 bases. The CDR3 has 16 amino acids. From germline, CDR1 is MRHNA and CDR2 SNTAGT. Trimming removed 5 bases from V and 4 bases from J; junction bases left unmatched: 6.

This chain joins TRBV7-9 and TRBJ2-5; D gene uncertain. The last part of the DNA fits TRBJ2-7 better; the J call may be wrong. The CDR3 extends over 14 amino acids. Germline CDR1 SEHNR, CDR2 FQNEAQ (reference sequence). The CDR3 protein is CASSLARLSYEQYF. CDR3 nucleotide sequence: TGTGCCAGCAGCTTAGCGCGGCTTAGCTACGAGCAGTACTTC.

The rearrangement links TRBV29-1 to TRBJ2-1; 12 bases map to TRBD2. There are 14 residues in the CDR3. From germline, CDR1 is SQVTM and CDR2 ANQGSEA. Trimming removed 6 bases from V and 5 bases from J; junction bases left unmatched: 5. CDR3 sequence reads: CSVARTSGNNEQFF. The CDR3 nucleotides read TGCAGCGTGGCCCGGACTAGCGGGAACAATGAGCAGTTCTTC.

There are a few counts of this clone. The CDR3 nucleotides read TGTGCCAGCAGTTCCGGACAGGGGGATACCTATGGCTACACCTTC. Protein: CASSSGQGDTYGYTF. The chain has TRBV27 and TRBJ1-2, with 10 bases fitting TRBD1. The CDR3 sequence is 15 residues long. Germline values: CDR1 MNHEY, CDR2 SMNVEV (reference sequence). V was pared by 4 bases and J by 4 bases, with 6 bases of the junction left unmatched.

The rearrangement links TRBV7-2 to TRBJ2-7, with D possibly TRBD1 on 5 matching bases. V lost 2 bases and J 6 bases, leaving 20 bases between the germline ends. There are 16 residues in the CDR3. Germline CDR1 is SGHTA and CDR2 is FQGNSA. CDR3 nucleotide sequence: TGTGCCAGCAGCTTACGACCAGGGTTAGATCTAATCGAGCAGTACTTC. It yields the protein CASSLRPGLDLIEQYF.

J is TRBJ1-5 and V is TRBV28; TRBD1 matches 8 bases. Per the germline V gene, CDR1 is MDHEN and CDR2 is SYDVKM. This CDR3 region has 15 residues. V shed 1 base, J shed 3 bases, and the junction held 2 bases outside the gene matches. The CDR3 sequence is CASSLSGQVNQPQHF. Here the CDR3 DNA reads TGTGCCAGCAGTTTATCGGGACAGGTCAATCAGCCCCAGCATTTT.

This chain's CDR3 is CASSIGGDGYTF. The CDR3 bases are TGTGCCAGTAGTATAGGCGGGGATGGCTACACCTTC. This chain uses TRBV19 with TRBJ1-2; D not certain. There are 12 residues in the CDR3. The ends were cut back, 1 base at V and 6 bases at J, with 6 bases in the middle. The germline CDR1 and CDR2 sequences are LNHDA and SQIVND (reference sequence).

A remark on this clone: The same CDR3 is also encoded by other DNA sequences in this sample. J is TRBJ1-6 and V is TRBV28; 7 positions agree with TRBD1. The CDR3 totals 15 residues. Germline V gene data show CDR1 as MDHEN and CDR2 as SYDVKM. V lost 7 bases, J lost 7 bases, and 10 bases stayed unmatched. The CDR3 here is CASNPPTGDNSPLHF. The CDR3 region has the DNA TGTGCCAGCAACCCACCAACAGGGGACAATTCACCCCTCCACTTT. The full variable domain, completed using reference TRBV28 and TRBJ1-6, is DVKVTQSSRYLVKRTGEKVFLECVQDMDHENMFWYRQDPGLGLRLIYFSYDVKMKEKGDIPEGYSVSREKKERFSLILESASTNQTSMYLCASNPPTGDNSPLHFGNGTRLTVT.

This clone was detected once. This chain connects TRBV7-6 to TRBJ1-5; 7 nucleotides agree with TRBD1. CDR1 is SGHVS and CDR2 is FNYEAQ in the germline V gene. CDR3 length equals 15 residues. V shed 1 base, J shed 6 bases, and the junction held 6 bases outside the gene matches. In DNA, the CDR3 is TGTGCCAGCAGCTTAGTCGCAGGGGGATCTCAGCCCCAGCATTTT. Translating gives CASSLVAGGSQPQHF.

This clone was detected only a few times. This chain connects TRBV11-3 to TRBJ2-2; D is possibly TRBD2 (5 bases). The V end was cut by 5 bases, the J end by 0 bases, with 13 bases between. CDR3 size: 16 residues. Germline CDR1 reads SGHNT; CDR2 reads YENEEA. The CDR3 DNA is TGTGCCAGCAGCCCCAGGACTGCCTCGAACACCGGGGAGCTGTTTTTT. Translated, it gives CASSPRTASNTGELFF.

The chain couples TRBV4-1 to TRBJ1-6; D is ambiguous. V lost 4 bases, J lost 3 bases, and 13 bases lay in between. In germline, CDR1 is MGHRA, CDR2 YSYEKL. The CDR3 runs 16 residues. CDR3 bases: TGCGCCAGCAGCCCCCAGCTAGATCTCTATAATTCACCCCTCCACTTT. Translating it yields CASSPQLDLYNSPLHF.

The V gene is TRBV11-2, the J gene TRBJ1-5; D uncertain. V was cut by 0 bases and J by 11 bases, with 14 bases left in between. From germline, CDR1 is SGHAT and CDR2 FQNNGV. CDR3 length: 14 residues. CDR3: CASSLEPGVSAQHF. The CDR3 nucleotides are TGTGCCAGCAGCTTAGAGCCGGGAGTTTCAGCCCAGCATTTT.